This T cell receptor (beta chain) is from a study of fetal regulatory T cell absence and autoimmunity. The study, taken as a whole, reports: Oligoclonal TCR enrichment in pancreas over cord blood reached over 90-fold for some clones.

Germline values: CDR1 MNHNY, CDR2 SVGAGI (reference sequence). The CDR3 length is 14 residues. Trimming took 2 bases from V and 4 from J; bases not matched to a gene: 5. Clones were read by immunoSEQ multiplex PCR, and TCRdb kept only the in-frame ones, dropping some. The profile shows 95,000 or so clones, approximately 79% of them singletons. Note on this clone: No antigen is known for it.

The chain links TRBV6-6 to TRBJ2-7; the match to TRBD2 covers 7 bases. The source of this sequence is a male donor with IPEX syndrome. The sample taken for sequencing was pancreas tissue. The CDR3 protein is CASSYRASGYEQYF. CDR3 bases: TGTGCCAGCAGTTACCGGGCTAGCGGATACGAGCAGTACTTC.